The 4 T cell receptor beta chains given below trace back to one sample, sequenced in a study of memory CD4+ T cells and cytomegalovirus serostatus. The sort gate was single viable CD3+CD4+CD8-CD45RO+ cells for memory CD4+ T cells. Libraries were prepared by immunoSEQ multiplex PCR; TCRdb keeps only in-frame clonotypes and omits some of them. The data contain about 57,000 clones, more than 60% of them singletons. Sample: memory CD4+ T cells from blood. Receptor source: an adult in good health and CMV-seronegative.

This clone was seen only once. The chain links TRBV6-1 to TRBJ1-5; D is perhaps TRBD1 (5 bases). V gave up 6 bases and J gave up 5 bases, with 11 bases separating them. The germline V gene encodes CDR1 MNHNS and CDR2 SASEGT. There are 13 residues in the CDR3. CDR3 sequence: CASSTQADQPQHF. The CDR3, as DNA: TGTGCCAGCAGCACACAGGCGGATCAGCCCCAGCATTTT.

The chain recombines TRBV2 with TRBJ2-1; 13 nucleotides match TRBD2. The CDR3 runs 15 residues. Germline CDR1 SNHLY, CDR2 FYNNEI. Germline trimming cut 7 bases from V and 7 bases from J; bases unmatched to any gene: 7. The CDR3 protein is CASMRTSGSMNEQFF. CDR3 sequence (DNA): TGTGCCAGCATGAGGACTAGCGGGAGTATGAATGAGCAGTTCTTC.

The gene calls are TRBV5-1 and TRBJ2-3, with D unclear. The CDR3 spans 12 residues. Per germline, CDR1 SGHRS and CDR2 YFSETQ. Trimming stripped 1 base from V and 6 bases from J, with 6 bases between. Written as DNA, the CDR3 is TGCGCCAGCAGCTTGAGAACGGATACGCAGTATTTT. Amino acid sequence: CASSLRTDTQYF.

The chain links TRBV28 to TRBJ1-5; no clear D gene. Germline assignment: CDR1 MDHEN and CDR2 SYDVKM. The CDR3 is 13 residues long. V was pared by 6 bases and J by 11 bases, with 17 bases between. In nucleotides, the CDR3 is TGTGCCAGCAGCTTTATAACATCCTCGGCCCAGCATTTT. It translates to CASSFITSSAQHF.